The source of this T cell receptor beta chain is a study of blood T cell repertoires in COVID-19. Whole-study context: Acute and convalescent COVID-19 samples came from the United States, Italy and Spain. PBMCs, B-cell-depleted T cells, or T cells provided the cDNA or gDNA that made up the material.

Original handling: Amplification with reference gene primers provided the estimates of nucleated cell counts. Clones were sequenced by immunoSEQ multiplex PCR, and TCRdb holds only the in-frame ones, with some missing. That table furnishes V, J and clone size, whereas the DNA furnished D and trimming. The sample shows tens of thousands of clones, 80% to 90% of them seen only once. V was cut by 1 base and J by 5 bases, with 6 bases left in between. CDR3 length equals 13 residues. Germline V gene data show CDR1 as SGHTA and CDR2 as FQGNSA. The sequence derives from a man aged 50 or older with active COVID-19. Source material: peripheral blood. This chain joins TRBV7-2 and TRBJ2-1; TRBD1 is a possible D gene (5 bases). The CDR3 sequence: CASSLGTNNEQFF. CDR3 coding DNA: TGTGCCAGCAGCTTAGGGACAAACAATGAGCAGTTCTTC.